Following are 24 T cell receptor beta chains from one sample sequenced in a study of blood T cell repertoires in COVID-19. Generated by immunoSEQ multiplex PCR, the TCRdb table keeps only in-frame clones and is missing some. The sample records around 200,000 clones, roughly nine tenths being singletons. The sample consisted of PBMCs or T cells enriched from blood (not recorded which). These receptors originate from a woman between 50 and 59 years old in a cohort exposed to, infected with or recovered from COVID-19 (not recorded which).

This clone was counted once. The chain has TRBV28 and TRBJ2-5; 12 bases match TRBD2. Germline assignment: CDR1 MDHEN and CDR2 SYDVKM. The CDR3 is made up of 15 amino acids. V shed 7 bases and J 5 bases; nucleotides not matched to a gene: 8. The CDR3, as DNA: TGTGCCAGCACCACTCTAGCGGGGGGGCATGAGACCCAGTACTTC. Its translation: CASTTLAGGHETQYF.

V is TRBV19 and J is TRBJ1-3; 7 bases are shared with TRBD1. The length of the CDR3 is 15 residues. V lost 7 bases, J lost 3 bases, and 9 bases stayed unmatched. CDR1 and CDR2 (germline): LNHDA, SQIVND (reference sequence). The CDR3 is CASTRQGMDGNTIYF. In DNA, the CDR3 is TGTGCCAGTACCCGACAGGGAATGGATGGAAACACCATATATTTT.

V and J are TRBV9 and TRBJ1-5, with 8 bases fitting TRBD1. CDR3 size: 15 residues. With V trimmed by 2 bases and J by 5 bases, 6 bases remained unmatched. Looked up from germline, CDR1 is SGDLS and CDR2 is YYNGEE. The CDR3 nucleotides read TGTGCCAGCAGCGTTCTGGGACAGGCAGATCAGCCCCAGCATTTT. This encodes CASSVLGQADQPQHF.

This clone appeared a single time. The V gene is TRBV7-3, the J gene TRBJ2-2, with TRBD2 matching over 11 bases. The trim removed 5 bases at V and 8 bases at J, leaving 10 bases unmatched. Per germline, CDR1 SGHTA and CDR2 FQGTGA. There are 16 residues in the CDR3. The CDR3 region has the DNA TGTGCCAGCAGCCCGACTAGCGGGGCGACGGGTGGGGAGCTGTTTTTT. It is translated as CASSPTSGATGGELFF.

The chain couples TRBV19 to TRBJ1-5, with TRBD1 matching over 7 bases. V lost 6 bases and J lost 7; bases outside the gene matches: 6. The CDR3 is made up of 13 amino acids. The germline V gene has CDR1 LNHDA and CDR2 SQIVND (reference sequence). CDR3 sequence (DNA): TGTGCCAGTAGCCGCCAGGGGGGACAGCCCCAGCATTTT. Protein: CASSRQGGQPQHF.

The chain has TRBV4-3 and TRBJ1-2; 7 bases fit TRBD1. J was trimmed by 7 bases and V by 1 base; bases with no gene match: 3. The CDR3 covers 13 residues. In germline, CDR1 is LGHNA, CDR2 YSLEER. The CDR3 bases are TGCGCCAGCAGCCAAGGACAGGGCCTTGGCTACACCTTC. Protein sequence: CASSQGQGLGYTF.

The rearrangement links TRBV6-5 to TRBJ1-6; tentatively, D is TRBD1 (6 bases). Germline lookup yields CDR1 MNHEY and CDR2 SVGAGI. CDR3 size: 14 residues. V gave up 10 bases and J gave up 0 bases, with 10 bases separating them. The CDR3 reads CATEQGSYNSPLHF. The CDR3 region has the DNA TGTGCCACCGAACAGGGCTCCTATAATTCACCCCTCCACTTT.

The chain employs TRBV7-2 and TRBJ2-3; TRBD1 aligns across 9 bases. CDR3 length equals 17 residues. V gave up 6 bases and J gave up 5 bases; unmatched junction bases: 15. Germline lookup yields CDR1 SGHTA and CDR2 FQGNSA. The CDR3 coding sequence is TGTGCCAGCAGGAACCCATTCACAGGGGGCGCAAAAGATACGCAGTATTTT. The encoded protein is CASRNPFTGGAKDTQYF.

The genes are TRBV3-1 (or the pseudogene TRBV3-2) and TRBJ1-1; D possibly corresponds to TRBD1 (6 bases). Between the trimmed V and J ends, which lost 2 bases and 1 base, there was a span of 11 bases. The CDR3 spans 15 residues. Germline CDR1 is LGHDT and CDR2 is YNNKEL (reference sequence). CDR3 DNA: TGTGCCAGCAGCCAACACCAGGACAGGAACACTGAAGCTTTCTTT. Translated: CASSQHQDRNTEAFF.

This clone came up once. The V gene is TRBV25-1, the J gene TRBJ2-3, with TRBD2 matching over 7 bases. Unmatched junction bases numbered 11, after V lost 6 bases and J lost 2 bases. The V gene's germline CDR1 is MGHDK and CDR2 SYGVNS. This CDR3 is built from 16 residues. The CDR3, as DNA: TGTGCCAGCAGCCCGATGGAGCGGGGACCCACAGATACGCAGTATTTT. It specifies CASSPMERGPTDTQYF.

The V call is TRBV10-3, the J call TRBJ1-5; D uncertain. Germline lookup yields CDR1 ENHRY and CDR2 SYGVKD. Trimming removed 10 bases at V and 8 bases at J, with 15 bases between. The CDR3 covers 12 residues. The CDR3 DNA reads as TGTGCCACCCGGTACGGAGGTGAGCCCCAGCATTTT. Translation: CATRYGGEPQHF.

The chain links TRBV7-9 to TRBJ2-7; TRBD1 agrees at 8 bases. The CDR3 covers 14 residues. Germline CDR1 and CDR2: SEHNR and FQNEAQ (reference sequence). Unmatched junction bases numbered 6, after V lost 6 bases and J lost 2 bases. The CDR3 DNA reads TGTGCCAGCAGAGCCGGGACAGGACCCTACGAGCAGTACTTC. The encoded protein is CASRAGTGPYEQYF.

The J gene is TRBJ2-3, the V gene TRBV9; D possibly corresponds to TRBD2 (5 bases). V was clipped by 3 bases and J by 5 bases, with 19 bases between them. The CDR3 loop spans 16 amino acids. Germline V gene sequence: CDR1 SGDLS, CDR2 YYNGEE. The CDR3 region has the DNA TGTGCCAGCAGCGGGAGCGGTAGGCCCCTAAGAGATACGCAGTATTTT. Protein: CASSGSGRPLRDTQYF. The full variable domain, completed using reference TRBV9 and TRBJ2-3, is DSGVTQTPKHLITATGQRVTLRCSPRSGDLSVYWYQQSLDQGLQFLIQYYNGEERAKGNILERFSAQQFPDLHSELNLSSLELGDSALYFCASSGSGRPLRDTQYFGPGTRLTVL.

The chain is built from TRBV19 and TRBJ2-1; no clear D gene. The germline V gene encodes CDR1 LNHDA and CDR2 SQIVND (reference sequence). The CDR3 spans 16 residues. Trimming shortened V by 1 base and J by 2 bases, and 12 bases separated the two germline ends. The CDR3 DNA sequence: TGTGCCAGTAGTATAGTCACGGGTACGACCTACAATGAGCAGTTCTTC. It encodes CASSIVTGTTYNEQFF.

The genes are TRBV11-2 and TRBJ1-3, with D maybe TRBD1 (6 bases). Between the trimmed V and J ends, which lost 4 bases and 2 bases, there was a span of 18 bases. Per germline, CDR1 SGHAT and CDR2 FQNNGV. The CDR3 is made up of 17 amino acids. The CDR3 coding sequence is TGTGCCAGCAGCTCCGGACAGCCTGGGGCGACTGGAAACACCATATATTTT. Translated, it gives CASSSGQPGATGNTIYF.

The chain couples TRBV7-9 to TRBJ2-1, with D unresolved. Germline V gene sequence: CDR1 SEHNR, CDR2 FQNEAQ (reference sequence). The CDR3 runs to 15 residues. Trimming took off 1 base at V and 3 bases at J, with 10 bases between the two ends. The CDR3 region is CASSLVRVSYNEQFF. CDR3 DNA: TGTGCCAGCAGCTTAGTACGGGTAAGCTACAATGAGCAGTTCTTC.

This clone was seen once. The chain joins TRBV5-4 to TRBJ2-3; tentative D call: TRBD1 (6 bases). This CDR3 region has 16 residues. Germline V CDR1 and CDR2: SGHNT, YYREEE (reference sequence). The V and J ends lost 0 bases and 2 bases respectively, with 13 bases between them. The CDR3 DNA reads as TGTGCCAGCAGCTTGGCGAAGAGGACAGTCACAGATACGCAGTATTTT. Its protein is CASSLAKRTVTDTQYF.

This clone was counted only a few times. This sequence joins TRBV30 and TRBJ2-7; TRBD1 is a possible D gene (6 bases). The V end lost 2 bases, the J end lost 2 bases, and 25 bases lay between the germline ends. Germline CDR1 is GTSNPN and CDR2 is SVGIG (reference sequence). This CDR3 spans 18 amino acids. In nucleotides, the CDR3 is TGTGCCTGGAGTCCCTTACGCCCCCTGGGGGCGCCCGCCTACGAGCAGTACTTC. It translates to CAWSPLRPLGAPAYEQYF.

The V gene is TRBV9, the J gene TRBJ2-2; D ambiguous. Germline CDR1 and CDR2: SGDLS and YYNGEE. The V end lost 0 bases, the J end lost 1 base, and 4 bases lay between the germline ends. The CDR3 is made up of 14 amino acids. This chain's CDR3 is CASSVAQNTGELFF. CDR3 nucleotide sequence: TGTGCCAGCAGCGTAGCACAGAACACCGGGGAGCTGTTTTTT.

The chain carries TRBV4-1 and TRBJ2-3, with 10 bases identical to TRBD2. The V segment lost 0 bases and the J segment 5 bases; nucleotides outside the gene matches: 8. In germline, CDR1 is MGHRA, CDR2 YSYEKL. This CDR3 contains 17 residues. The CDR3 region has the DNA TGCGCCAGCAGCCAAGATTTGAGCGGGGGGGGACTAGATACGCAGTATTTT. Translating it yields CASSQDLSGGGLDTQYF.

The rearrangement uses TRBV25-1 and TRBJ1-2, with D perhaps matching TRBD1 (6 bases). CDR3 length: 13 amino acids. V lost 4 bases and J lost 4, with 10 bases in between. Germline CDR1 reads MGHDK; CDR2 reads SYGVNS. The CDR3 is CASSVQGSYGYTF. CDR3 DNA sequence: TGTGCCAGCAGTGTACAGGGATCCTATGGCTACACCTTC.

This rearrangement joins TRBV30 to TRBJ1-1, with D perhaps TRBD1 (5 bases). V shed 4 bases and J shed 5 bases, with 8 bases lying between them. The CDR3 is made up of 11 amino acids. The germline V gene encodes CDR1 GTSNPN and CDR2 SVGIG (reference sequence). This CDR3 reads CAWTKGTEAFF. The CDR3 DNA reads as TGTGCCTGGACCAAGGGGACTGAAGCTTTCTTT.

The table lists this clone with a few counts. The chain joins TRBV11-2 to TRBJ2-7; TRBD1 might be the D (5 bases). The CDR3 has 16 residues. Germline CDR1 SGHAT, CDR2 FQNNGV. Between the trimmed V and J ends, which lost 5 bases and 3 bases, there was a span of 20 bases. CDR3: CASSPWLGQGIYEQYF. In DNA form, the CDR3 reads TGTGCCAGCAGCCCCTGGTTAGGTCAGGGTATCTACGAGCAGTACTTC.

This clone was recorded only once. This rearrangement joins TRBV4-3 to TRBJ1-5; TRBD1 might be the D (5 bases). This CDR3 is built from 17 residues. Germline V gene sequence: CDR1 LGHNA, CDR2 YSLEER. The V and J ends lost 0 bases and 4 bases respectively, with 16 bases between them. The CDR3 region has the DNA TGCGCCAGCAGCCAAGATTTCGGGGTGGGGGGGAATCAGCCCCAGCATTTT. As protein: CASSQDFGVGGNQPQHF.